This TCR beta chain was sequenced during a study of CD8 T cells in ankylosing spondylitis. Overall study results and limits: Several of the motif variants were reported before in synovial fluid and blood from reactive arthritis. What appeared characteristic of ankylosing spondylitis blood was a TCR beta motif of under 10 highly homologous variants.

In regard to this clonotype: What it binds is unknown.

Making use of molecular barcodes, quantitative 5'-RACE generated TCR beta libraries. Via MiXCR, TCRdb re-called the 5' RACE reads, giving one row per CDR3 protein. This sample has around 890,000 distinct CDR3 sequences; about 10% occur once, and the top ten carry under 0.6%. The CDR3 is 14 residues long. The germline gives CDR1 LGHNA, CDR2 YSLEER. Trimming pared 0 bases from V and 5 bases from J, leaving 10 bases between. Sequencing was performed on blood, either unsorted or a sorted T cell fraction (not recorded which). The chain employs TRBV4-3 and TRBJ1-1; no clear D. The TCR was taken from a male donor with ankylosing spondylitis. CDR3 residues: CASSQDSWGTEAFF. The CDR3 DNA is TGCGCCAGCAGCCAAGATAGTTGGGGAACTGAAGCTTTCTTT.